This TCR beta chain was documented in a study of radiation and T cells in renal cell carcinoma. About the research overall: Nephrectomy followed 15 Gy stereotactic body radiation by 4 weeks.

Concerning this clone itself: Antigen unknown.

The CDR3 runs to 15 residues. Per germline, CDR1 MNHEY and CDR2 SVGAGI. Trimming removed 2 bases from V and 4 bases from J; junction bases left unmatched: 4. Overall study results and limits: Baseline intratumoral clonotype presence is unknown without pretreatment biopsies. Top tumor clonotypes rose in blood 2 weeks post-radiation, then contracted.

As to time point: baseline pretreatment blood. Treatment described: 15 Gy SBRT to primary tumor, nephrectomy 4 weeks later. This renal cell carcinoma was of the clear cell type. Measured with immunoSEQ multiplex PCR; TCRdb has only the in-frame clones, and not every one. The sample lists over 120,000 clones, roughly 90% seen once, with more than 10% in the top ten. This clonotype originated in a woman in her fifties or sixties with renal cell carcinoma. This specimen consisted of blood, obtained from a patient whose treatment included radiotherapy and nephrectomy. The chain is built from TRBV6-5 and TRBJ2-1; 8 nucleotides align to TRBD1. DNA for the CDR3: TGTGCCAGCAGTTACGACAGGGGCACATACAATGAGCAGTTCTTC. Encoded protein: CASSYDRGTYNEQFF.